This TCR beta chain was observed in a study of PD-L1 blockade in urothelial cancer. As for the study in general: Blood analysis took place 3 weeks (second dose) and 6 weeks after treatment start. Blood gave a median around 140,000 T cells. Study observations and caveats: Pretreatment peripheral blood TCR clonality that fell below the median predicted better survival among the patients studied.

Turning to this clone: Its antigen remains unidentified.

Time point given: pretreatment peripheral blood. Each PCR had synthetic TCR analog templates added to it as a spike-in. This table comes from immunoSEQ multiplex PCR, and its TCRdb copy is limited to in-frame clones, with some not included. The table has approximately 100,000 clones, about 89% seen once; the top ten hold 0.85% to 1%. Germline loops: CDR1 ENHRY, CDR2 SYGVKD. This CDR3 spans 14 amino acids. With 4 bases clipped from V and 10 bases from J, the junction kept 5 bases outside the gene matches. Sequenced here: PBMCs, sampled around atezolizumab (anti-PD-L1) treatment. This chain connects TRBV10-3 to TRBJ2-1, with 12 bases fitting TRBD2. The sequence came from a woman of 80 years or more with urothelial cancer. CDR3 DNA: TGTGCCATCAGTGGGACTAGCGGGGCCCCAGAGCAGTTCTTC. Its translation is CAISGTSGAPEQFF.